This TCR beta chain is from a study of cytotoxic CD8 clonotypes in ibrutinib-treated CLL. About the study: Mean per-sample yields comprised around 260,000 productive templates and tens of thousands of productive rearrangements. Study-level points and caveats: Starting clonality was above that of age-matched healthy donors and tracked circulating CD8+ T-cell counts. Public clonotypes, rarely seen, contracted or held steady on treatment. Timing of sampling differed between sustained-remission and progressing patients.

The protocol was immunoSEQ multiplex PCR, while the TCRdb copy is restricted to in-frame clones and leaves out a portion. The sample records 60,000 to 75,000 clones, about nine tenths being singletons. Comments on this clone: No antigen is known for it.

Specimen: PBMCs, collected after 12 months of ibrutinib treatment. The source is a human donor with chronic lymphocytic leukemia.

The CDR3 reads CASLQASYEQYF. Written as DNA, the CDR3 is TGTGCCAGCTTACAGGCTTCCTACGAGCAGTACTTC. The rearrangement uses TRBV6-1 and TRBJ2-7, with D possibly being TRBD1 (5 bases). V lost 8 bases and J lost 1, with 9 bases in between. The CDR3 totals 12 residues. CDR1 and CDR2 from the germline V gene are MNHNS and SASEGT.